This TCR beta chain was sequenced in a study of PD-L1 blockade in urothelial cancer. Profiled with immunoSEQ multiplex PCR; TCRdb holds only in-frame clones, not every one. The sample shows about 43,000 clones, roughly four fifths of them seen only once. Germline-derived CDR1 and CDR2 are SGHVS and FNYEAQ. V lost 5 bases to trimming and J lost 0 bases, with 12 bases between them. The CDR3 covers 15 residues. The sample's time point: peripheral blood 6 weeks after treatment start. The genes are TRBV7-6 and TRBJ2-3, with D maybe TRBD2 (6 bases). The source was PBMCs, collected around atezolizumab (anti-PD-L1) treatment. The receptor's source is a man aged 55 to 70 with urothelial cancer. DNA for the CDR3: TGTGCCAGCAGCAATAGCGGCACTAGCACAGATACGCAGTATTTT. Protein product: CASSNSGTSTDTQYF.